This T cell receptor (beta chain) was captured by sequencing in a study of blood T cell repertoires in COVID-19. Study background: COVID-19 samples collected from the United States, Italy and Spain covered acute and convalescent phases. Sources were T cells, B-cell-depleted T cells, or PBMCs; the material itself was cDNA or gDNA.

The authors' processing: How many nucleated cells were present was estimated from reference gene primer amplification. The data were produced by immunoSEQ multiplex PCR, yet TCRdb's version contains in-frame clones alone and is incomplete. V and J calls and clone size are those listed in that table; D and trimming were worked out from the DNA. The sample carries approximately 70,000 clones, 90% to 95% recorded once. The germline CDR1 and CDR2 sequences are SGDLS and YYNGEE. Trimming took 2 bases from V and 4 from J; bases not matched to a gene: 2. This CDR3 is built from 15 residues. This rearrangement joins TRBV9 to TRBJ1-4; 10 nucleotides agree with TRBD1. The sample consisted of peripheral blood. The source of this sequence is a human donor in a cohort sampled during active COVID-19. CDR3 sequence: CASSVTGGYNEKLFF. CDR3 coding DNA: TGTGCCAGCAGCGTGACAGGGGGCTATAATGAAAAACTGTTTTTT.